This TCR beta chain was identified in a study of blood T cell repertoires in COVID-19. This study enrolled people aged roughly 18 to 90 from roughly 22 US geographic areas. As processed by the authors: Nucleated cell number was recorded as an estimate derived from reference gene primer amplification. The data were produced by immunoSEQ multiplex PCR, yet TCRdb's version contains in-frame clones alone and is incomplete. V, J and clone size were drawn from that table, and D and trimming were deduced from the DNA. This table has about 400,000 clones, approximately 85% appearing once. The J segment lost 7 bases and the V segment lost 2 bases, leaving 6 bases of the junction unmatched. This CDR3 is 15 amino acids long. CDR1 is PRHDT and CDR2 is FYEKMQ in the germline V gene (reference sequence).

The sequence was obtained from a woman between 40 and 50 years old with acute COVID-19. The V and J genes are TRBV13 and TRBJ2-1; the match to TRBD1 covers 9 bases. Sequencing was done on a sample of PBMCs or T cells enriched from blood (not recorded which). The CDR3 region has the DNA TGTGCCAGCAGCTTACGGGACAGGGTGTTAAATGAGCAGTTCTTC. It is translated as CASSLRDRVLNEQFF.